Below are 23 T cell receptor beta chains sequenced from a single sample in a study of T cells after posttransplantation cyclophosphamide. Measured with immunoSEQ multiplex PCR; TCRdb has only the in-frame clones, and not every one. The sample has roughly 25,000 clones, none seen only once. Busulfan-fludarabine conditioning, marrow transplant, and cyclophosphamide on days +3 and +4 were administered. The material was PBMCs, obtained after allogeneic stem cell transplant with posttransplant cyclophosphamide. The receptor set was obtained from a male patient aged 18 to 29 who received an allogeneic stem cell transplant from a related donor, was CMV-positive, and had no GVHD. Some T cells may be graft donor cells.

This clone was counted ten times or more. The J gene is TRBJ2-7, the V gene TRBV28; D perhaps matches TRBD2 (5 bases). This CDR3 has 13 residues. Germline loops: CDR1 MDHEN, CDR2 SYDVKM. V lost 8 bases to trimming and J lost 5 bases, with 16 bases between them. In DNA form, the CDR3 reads TGTGCCAGCCTTCCCCCCCAGCGGCACGAGCAGTACTTC. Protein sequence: CASLPPQRHEQYF.

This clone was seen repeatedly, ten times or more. The CDR3 coding sequence is TGTGCCAGCAGCCCTCAGGGACAATGGGCGAGTGGGGCCAACGTCCTGACTTTC. This codes for CASSPQGQWASGANVLTF. The chain couples TRBV9 to TRBJ2-6; D is possibly TRBD1 (6 bases). The germline CDR1 and CDR2 sequences are SGDLS and YYNGEE. CDR3 length: 18 amino acids. Trimming removed 4 bases at V and 3 bases at J, with 20 bases between.

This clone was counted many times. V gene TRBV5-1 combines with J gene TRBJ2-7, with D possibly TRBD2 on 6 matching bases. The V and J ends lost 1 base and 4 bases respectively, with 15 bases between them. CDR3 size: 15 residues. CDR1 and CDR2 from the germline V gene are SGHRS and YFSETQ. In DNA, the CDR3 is TGCGCCAGCAGCTTGATAGCGGCAGTAGGTTACGAGCAGTACTTC. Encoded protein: CASSLIAAVGYEQYF.

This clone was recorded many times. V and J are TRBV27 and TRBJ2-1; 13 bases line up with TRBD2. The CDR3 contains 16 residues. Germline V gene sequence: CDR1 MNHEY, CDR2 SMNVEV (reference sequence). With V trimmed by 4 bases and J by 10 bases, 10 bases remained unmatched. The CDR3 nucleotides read TGTGCCAGCAGTTCGGAATGGACTAGCGGGAGCCGGGAGCAGTTCTTC. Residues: CASSSEWTSGSREQFF.

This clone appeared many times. Here the CDR3 DNA reads TGTGCCAGCAGTTTAAGGCTAGCGGGAGCGTTGAACACCGGGGAGCTGTTTTTT. Protein product: CASSLRLAGALNTGELFF. The chain couples TRBV27 to TRBJ2-2, with 10 bases that match TRBD2. Trimming took 2 bases from V and 1 from J; bases not matched to a gene: 7. The V gene's germline CDR1 is MNHEY and CDR2 SMNVEV (reference sequence). The CDR3 has 18 amino acids.

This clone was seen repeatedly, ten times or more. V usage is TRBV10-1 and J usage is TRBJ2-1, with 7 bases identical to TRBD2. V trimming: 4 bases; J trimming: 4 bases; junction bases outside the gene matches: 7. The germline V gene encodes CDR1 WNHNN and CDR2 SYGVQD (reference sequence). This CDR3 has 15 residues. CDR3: CASSASGAQYNEQFF. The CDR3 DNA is TGCGCCAGCAGTGCGAGCGGGGCTCAATACAATGAGCAGTTCTTC.

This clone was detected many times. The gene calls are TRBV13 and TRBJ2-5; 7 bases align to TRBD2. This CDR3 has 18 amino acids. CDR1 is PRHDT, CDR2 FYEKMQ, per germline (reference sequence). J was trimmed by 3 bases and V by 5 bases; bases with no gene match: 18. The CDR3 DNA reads TGTGCCAGCAGCCCTCTAGGGGAGGGGCGCAAGGGGAAAGAGACCCAGTACTTC. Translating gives CASSPLGEGRKGKETQYF. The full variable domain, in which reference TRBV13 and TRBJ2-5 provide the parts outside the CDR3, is AAGVIQSPRHLIKEKRETATLKCYPIPRHDTVYWYQQGPGQDPQFLISFYEKMQSDKGSIPDRFSAQQFSDYHSELNMSSLELGDSALYFCASSPLGEGRKGKETQYFGPGTRLLVL.

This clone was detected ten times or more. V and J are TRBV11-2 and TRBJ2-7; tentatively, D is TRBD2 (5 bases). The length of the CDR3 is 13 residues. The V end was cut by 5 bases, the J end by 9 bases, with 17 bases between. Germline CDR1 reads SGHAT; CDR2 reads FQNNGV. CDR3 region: CASSPYPLAGQYF. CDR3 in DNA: TGTGCCAGCAGCCCCTACCCTCTAGCAGGGCAGTACTTC.

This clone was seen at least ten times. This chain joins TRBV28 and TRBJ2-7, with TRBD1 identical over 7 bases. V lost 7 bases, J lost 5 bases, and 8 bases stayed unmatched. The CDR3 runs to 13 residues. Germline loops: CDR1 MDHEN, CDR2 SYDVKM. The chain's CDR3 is CASMPTGQDEQYF. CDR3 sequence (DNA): TGTGCCAGCATGCCGACAGGGCAGGACGAGCAGTACTTC.

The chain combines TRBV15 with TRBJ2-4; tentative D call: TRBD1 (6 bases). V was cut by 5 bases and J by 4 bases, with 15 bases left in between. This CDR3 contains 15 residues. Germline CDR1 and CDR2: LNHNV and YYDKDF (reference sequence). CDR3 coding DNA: TGTGCCACCAGCGCCCGGGACAAACTAAAAAACATTCAGTACTTC. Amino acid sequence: CATSARDKLKNIQYF.

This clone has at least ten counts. The CDR3 loop reads CASSLDRGRQETQYF. CDR3 bases: TGTGCCAGCAGCTTAGACAGGGGGCGGCAAGAGACCCAGTACTTC. V is TRBV11-2 and J is TRBJ2-5; 8 bases are a match to TRBD1. Looked up from germline, CDR1 is SGHAT and CDR2 is FQNNGV. This CDR3 has 15 residues. Trimming removed 0 bases from V and 2 bases from J; junction bases left unmatched: 2.

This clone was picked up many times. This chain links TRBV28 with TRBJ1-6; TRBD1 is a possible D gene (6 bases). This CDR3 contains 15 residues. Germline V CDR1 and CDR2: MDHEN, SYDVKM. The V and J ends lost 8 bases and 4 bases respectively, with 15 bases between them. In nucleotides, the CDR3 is TGTGCCAGCGAAGGACAGAATGTTTATAATTCACCCCTCCACTTT. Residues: CASEGQNVYNSPLHF.

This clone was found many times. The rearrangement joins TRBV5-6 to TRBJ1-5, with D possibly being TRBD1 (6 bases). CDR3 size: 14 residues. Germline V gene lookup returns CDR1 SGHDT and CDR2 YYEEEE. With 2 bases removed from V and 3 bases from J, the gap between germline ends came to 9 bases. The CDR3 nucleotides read TGTGCCAGCAGCTTTGGACAGTCCAATCAGCCCCAGCATTTT. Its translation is CASSFGQSNQPQHF.

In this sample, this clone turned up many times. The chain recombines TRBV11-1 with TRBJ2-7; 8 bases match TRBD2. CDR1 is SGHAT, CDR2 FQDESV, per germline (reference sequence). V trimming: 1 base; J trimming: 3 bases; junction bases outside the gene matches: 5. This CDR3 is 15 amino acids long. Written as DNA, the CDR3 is TGTGCCAGCAGCTTAGGGGGACTAGGCCTCTACGAGCAGTACTTC. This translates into CASSLGGLGLYEQYF.

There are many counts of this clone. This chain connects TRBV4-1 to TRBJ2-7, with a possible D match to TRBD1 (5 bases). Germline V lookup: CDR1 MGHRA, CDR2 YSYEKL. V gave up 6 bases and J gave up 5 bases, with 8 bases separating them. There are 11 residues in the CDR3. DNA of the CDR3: TGCGCCAGCAGGCAGGGCAACGAGCAGTACTTC. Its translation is CASRQGNEQYF.

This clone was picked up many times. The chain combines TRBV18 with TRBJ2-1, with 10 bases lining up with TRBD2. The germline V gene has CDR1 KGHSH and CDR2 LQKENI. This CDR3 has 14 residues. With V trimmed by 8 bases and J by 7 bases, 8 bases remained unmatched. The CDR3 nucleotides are TGTGCCAGCACCTCTAGCGGGAGATTGAATGAGCAGTTCTTC. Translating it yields CASTSSGRLNEQFF.

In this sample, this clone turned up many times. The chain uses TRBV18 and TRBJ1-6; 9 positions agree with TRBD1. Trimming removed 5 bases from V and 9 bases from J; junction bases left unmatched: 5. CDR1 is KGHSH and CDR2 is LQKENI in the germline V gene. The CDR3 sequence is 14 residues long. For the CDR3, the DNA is TGTGCCAGCTCAAAGGACAGGGGACTTTCACCCCTCCACTTT. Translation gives CASSKDRGLSPLHF.

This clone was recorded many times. This CDR3 reads CASSLQTSVYVVQYF. The CDR3 region has the DNA TGTGCCAGCAGCTTACAGACTAGTGTCTACGTTGTGCAGTACTTC. J is TRBJ2-7 and V is TRBV7-2; TRBD2 is a possible D gene (6 bases). This CDR3 comprises 15 residues. V was trimmed by 2 bases and J by 9 bases, leaving 20 bases between them. From germline, CDR1 is SGHTA and CDR2 FQGNSA.

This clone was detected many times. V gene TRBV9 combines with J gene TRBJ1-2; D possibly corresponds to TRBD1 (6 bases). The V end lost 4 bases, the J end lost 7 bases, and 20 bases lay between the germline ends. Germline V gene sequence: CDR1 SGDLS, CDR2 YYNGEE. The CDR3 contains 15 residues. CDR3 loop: CASSPWRGGSGGYTF. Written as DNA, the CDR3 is TGTGCCAGCAGCCCCTGGAGAGGGGGTAGTGGTGGCTACACCTTC.

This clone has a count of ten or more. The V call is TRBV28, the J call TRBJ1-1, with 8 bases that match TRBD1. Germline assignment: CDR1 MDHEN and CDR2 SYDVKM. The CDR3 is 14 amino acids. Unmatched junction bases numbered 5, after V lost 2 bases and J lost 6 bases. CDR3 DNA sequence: TGTGCCAGCAGTTTAACAAACAGGGGGTCTGAAGCTTTCTTT. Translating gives CASSLTNRGSEAFF.

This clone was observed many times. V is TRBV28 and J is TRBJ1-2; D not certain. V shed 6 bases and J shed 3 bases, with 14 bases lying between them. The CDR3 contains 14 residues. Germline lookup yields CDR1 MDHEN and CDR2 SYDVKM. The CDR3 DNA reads TGTGCCAGCAGCTTGCGGGGAGGGTACTATGGCTACACCTTC. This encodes CASSLRGGYYGYTF.

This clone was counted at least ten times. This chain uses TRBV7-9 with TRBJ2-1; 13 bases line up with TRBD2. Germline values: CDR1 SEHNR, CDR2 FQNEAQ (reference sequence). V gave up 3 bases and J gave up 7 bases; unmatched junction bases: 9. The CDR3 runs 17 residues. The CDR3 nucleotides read TGTGCCAGCAGCTTGGTAGCTGGGACTAGCGGGACGAATGAGCAGTTCTTC. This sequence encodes CASSLVAGTSGTNEQFF.

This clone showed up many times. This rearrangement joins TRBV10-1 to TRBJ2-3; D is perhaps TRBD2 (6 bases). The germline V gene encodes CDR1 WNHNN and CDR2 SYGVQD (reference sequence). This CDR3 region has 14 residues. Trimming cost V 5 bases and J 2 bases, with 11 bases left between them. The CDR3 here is CASSKAGFTDTQYF. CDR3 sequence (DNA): TGCGCCAGCAGTAAGGCGGGGTTCACAGATACGCAGTATTTT.